The 25 T cell receptor beta chains given below trace back to one sample, sequenced in a study of blood T cell repertoires in COVID-19. TCRdb keeps only in-frame clones here, not all; method: immunoSEQ multiplex PCR. Here the sample spans some 290,000 clones, about nine tenths being singletons. Sample: peripheral blood. These receptors were taken from a woman in her 30s with COVID-19, enrolled during active disease.

V gene TRBV5-1 combines with J gene TRBJ1-5; TRBD1 aligns across 9 bases. This CDR3 has 15 residues. Germline CDR1 SGHRS, CDR2 YFSETQ. The V gene end was trimmed by 4 bases and the J gene end by 7 bases; junction bases not matched to a gene: 9. The CDR3 DNA reads as TGCGCCAGCAGCGCGGACGGGACAGGGCACCAGCCCCAGCATTTT. Its translation is CASSADGTGHQPQHF.

The rearrangement joins TRBV19 to TRBJ1-1; possibly TRBD1 for D (6 bases). Germline CDR1 is LNHDA and CDR2 is SQIVND (reference sequence). CDR3 length: 14 amino acids. The V end was cut by 1 base, the J end by 1 base, with 7 bases between. The CDR3 DNA is TGTGCCAGTAGTATAGGGACAGCGAACACTGAAGCTTTCTTT. Amino acid sequence: CASSIGTANTEAFF.

In the case of this clone: Different DNA sequences within this sample yield the same CDR3. CDR3 bases: TGCGCCAGCAGCCCGACTAGCGGTTCCTACAATGAGCAGTTCTTC. Its protein is CASSPTSGSYNEQFF. The chain combines TRBV4-1 with TRBJ2-1; 9 bases line up with TRBD2. Unmatched junction bases numbered 2, after V lost 4 bases and J lost 1 base. The CDR3 runs 15 residues. Germline loops: CDR1 MGHRA, CDR2 YSYEKL.

This chain connects TRBV6-5 to TRBJ2-5; no reliable D call. The V and J ends lost 7 bases and 5 bases respectively, with 17 bases between them. The length of the CDR3 is 14 residues. Germline assignment: CDR1 MNHEY and CDR2 SVGAGI. CDR3 DNA sequence: TGTGCCAGCACTCCGCCGGGTAGAGTCGAGACCCAGTACTTC. As protein: CASTPPGRVETQYF.

The rearrangement links TRBV6-2 or TRBV6-3 to TRBJ1-5; TRBD1 matches 10 bases. The V segment lost 6 bases and the J segment 7 bases; nucleotides outside the gene matches: 12. CDR1 is MNHEY, CDR2 SVGEGT, per germline. The CDR3 consists of 16 residues. CDR3 nucleotides: TGTGCCAGCAGCCAACGGGGACAGGGGCGACGGCAGCCCCAGCATTTT. Translating it yields CASSQRGQGRRQPQHF.

This clone was found once. This chain joins TRBV6-5 and TRBJ1-4, with D maybe TRBD1 (6 bases). The germline gives CDR1 MNHEY, CDR2 SVGAGI. Trimming stripped 6 bases from V and 11 bases from J, with 13 bases between. The CDR3 is 12 amino acids. Here the CDR3 DNA reads TGTGCCAGCAGCCCCGGGACACCTAAACTGTTTTTT. Its protein product is CASSPGTPKLFF.

V is TRBV5-1 and J is TRBJ2-1, with 11 bases lining up with TRBD2. With 4 bases clipped from V and 8 bases from J, the junction kept 14 bases outside the gene matches. CDR1 is SGHRS, CDR2 YFSETQ, per germline. This CDR3 comprises 17 residues. As DNA, the CDR3 is TGCGCCAGCAGCGAGATTAGCGGGAGGGTCTTCGGGTATGAGCAGTTCTTC. Its protein is CASSEISGRVFGYEQFF.

The rearrangement uses TRBV6-6 and TRBJ2-5; 9 nucleotides align to TRBD1. This CDR3 has 14 residues. Looked up from germline, CDR1 is MNHNY and CDR2 is SVGAGI (reference sequence). V dropped 6 bases and J dropped 5; count of bases not matched to a gene: 7. CDR3 coding DNA: TGTGCCAGCAGGGGGACAGGGACGGCCGAGACCCAGTACTTC. This gives the protein CASRGTGTAETQYF.

The CDR3 region has the DNA TGTGCCAGCAGCACCCAGGGCACAGATACGCAGTATTTT. Its translation is CASSTQGTDTQYF. The V gene is TRBV7-8, the J gene TRBJ2-3, with D uncertain. Germline V gene lookup returns CDR1 SGHVS and CDR2 FQNEAQ. V shed 5 bases and J shed 1 base, with 7 bases lying between them. The CDR3 contains 13 residues. Based on the CDR3 plus reference TRBV7-8 and TRBJ2-3, the full variable domain is GAGVSQSPRYKVAKRGQDVALRCDPISGHVSLFWYQQALGQGPEFLTYFQNEAQLDKSGLPSDRFFAERPEGSVSTLKIQRTQQEDSAVYLCASSTQGTDTQYFGPGTRLTVL.

The rearrangement uses TRBV18 and TRBJ2-3, with D tentatively TRBD2 (6 bases). CDR1 is KGHSH and CDR2 is LQKENI in the germline V gene. V lost 3 bases and J lost 0, with 13 bases in between. The CDR3 length is 16 residues. The chain's CDR3 is CASSPSGRRSTDTQYF. The CDR3, as DNA: TGTGCCAGCTCACCCTCTGGGAGGCGGAGCACAGATACGCAGTATTTT. The whole variable domain, filled in from reference TRBV18 and TRBJ2-3, reads NAGVMQNPRHLVRRRGQEARLRCSPMKGHSHVYWYRQLPEEGLKFMVYLQKENIIDESGMPKERFSAEFPKEGPSILRIQQVVRGDSAAYFCASSPSGRRSTDTQYFGPGTRLTVL.

V and J are TRBV7-8 and TRBJ2-7, with a weak D call TRBD1 (6 bases). V lost 2 bases, J lost 6 bases, and 14 bases lay in between. Germline V lookup: CDR1 SGHVS, CDR2 FQNEAQ. The CDR3 consists of 14 residues. The CDR3 DNA reads as TGTGCCAGCAGCTTATTTGGGGGCCGGTTCGAGCAGTACTTC. Its translation: CASSLFGGRFEQYF.

This chain connects TRBV19 to TRBJ1-2, with 10 bases that match TRBD1. The germline V gene encodes CDR1 LNHDA and CDR2 SQIVND (reference sequence). The CDR3 loop spans 15 amino acids. The V and J ends lost 4 bases and 6 bases, in that order; junction bases with no gene match: 8. The chain's CDR3 is CASSTLGQGVNGYTF. The CDR3 nucleotides are TGTGCCAGTAGTACCTTAGGACAGGGGGTGAATGGCTACACCTTC.

V and J are TRBV6-2 or TRBV6-3 and TRBJ2-1; TRBD1 might be the D (6 bases). V dropped 2 bases and J dropped 3 bases, with 14 bases sitting between them. The CDR3 spans 16 residues. The germline gives CDR1 MNHEY, CDR2 SVGEGT. The DNA of the CDR3 is TGTGCCAGCAGTTACGGACAGCCGAGTGGCTACAATGAGCAGTTCTTC. Its protein is CASSYGQPSGYNEQFF.

The chain has TRBV9 and TRBJ1-1; 9 bases fit TRBD1. From germline, CDR1 is SGDLS and CDR2 YYNGEE. The CDR3 is 15 amino acids. Trimming removed 0 bases from V and 5 bases from J; junction bases left unmatched: 5. CDR3 DNA: TGTGCCAGCAGCGTAGGGGACAGGGTACGGACTGAAGCTTTCTTT. Protein sequence: CASSVGDRVRTEAFF. The complete variable domain, with remaining parts taken from reference TRBV9 and TRBJ1-1, reads DSGVTQTPKHLITATGQRVTLRCSPRSGDLSVYWYQQSLDQGLQFLIQYYNGEERAKGNILERFSAQQFPDLHSELNLSSLELGDSALYFCASSVGDRVRTEAFFGQGTRLTVV.

This chain links TRBV3-1 (or the pseudogene TRBV3-2) with TRBJ2-7; 7 bases are a match to TRBD1. The CDR3 has 14 amino acids. The V gene end was trimmed by 2 bases and the J gene end by 2 bases; junction bases not matched to a gene: 3. Germline V gene data show CDR1 as LGHDT and CDR2 as YNNKEL (reference sequence). The CDR3 loop reads CASSQWDRTYEQYF. The CDR3 coding sequence is TGTGCCAGCAGCCAATGGGACAGAACCTACGAGCAGTACTTC.

V gene TRBV28 combines with J gene TRBJ1-4; 10 positions agree with TRBD1. Germline-derived CDR1 and CDR2 are MDHEN and SYDVKM. V shed 7 bases and J 6 bases; nucleotides not matched to a gene: 8. The CDR3 is 15 amino acids. CDR3 bases: TGTGCCAGCAACTCACGGACAGGGGGAGATGAAAAACTGTTTTTT. Protein: CASNSRTGGDEKLFF.

Written as DNA, the CDR3 is TGTGCCAGCAGATCCTATAATGAAAAACTGTTTTTT. Protein: CASRSYNEKLFF. The chain uses TRBV28 and TRBJ1-4; D call uncertain. This CDR3 spans 12 amino acids. With 6 bases removed from V and 4 bases from J, the gap between germline ends came to 6 bases. CDR1 and CDR2 from the germline V gene are MDHEN and SYDVKM.

The V gene is TRBV6-5, the J gene TRBJ1-1; 7 bases fit TRBD1. Trimming cost V 0 bases and J 4 bases; bases outside gene matches: 5. Germline CDR1 MNHEY, CDR2 SVGAGI. The CDR3 consists of 15 residues. In DNA form, the CDR3 reads TGTGCCAGCAGTTACTCGAAGGGGGCGGCCACTGAAGCTTTCTTT. Translating gives CASSYSKGAATEAFF.

V and J are TRBV5-1 and TRBJ1-1; 7 bases align to TRBD1. This CDR3 contains 16 residues. Per the germline V gene, CDR1 is SGHRS and CDR2 is YFSETQ. V lost 0 bases to trimming and J lost 0 bases; unmatched junction nucleotides: 5. This chain's CDR3 is CASSLAAGGMNTEAFF. CDR3 bases: TGCGCCAGCAGCTTGGCGGCAGGGGGGATGAACACTGAAGCTTTCTTT.

The genes are TRBV7-2 and TRBJ1-6, with 8 bases lining up with TRBD1. Germline V gives CDR1 SGHTA, CDR2 FQGNSA. The CDR3 has 13 amino acids. V lost 5 bases and J lost 8; bases outside the gene matches: 2. The CDR3 bases are TGTGCCAGCAGCGCGGACAGGGATTCACCCCTCCACTTT. This encodes CASSADRDSPLHF.

The chain carries TRBV10-2 and TRBJ2-5; tentative D call: TRBD2 (5 bases). Between the trimmed V and J ends, which lost 8 bases and 5 bases, there was a span of 12 bases. The CDR3 runs 12 residues. CDR1 and CDR2 from the germline V gene are WSHSY and SAAADI. The CDR3 spells CASARVGETQYF. CDR3 DNA sequence: TGCGCCAGCGCGAGGGTGGGGGAGACCCAGTACTTC.

This chain uses TRBV20-1 with TRBJ2-7, with TRBD1 matching over 10 bases. The length of the CDR3 is 15 residues. J was trimmed by 2 bases and V by 3 bases; bases with no gene match: 7. CDR1 DFQATT and CDR2 SNEGSKA come from the germline V gene (reference sequence). Here the CDR3 DNA reads TGCAGTGCTAGTACACCGGGACAGGGGACCTACGAGCAGTACTTC. It codes for CSASTPGQGTYEQYF.

The chain combines TRBV7-2 with TRBJ1-5, with TRBD1 matching over 7 bases. Germline CDR1 and CDR2: SGHTA and FQGNSA. This CDR3 spans 14 amino acids. V trimming: 7 bases; J trimming: 6 bases; junction bases outside the gene matches: 9. Here the CDR3 reads CASTPKGAAQPQHF. The CDR3 nucleotides read TGTGCCAGCACCCCAAAGGGGGCGGCTCAGCCCCAGCATTTT.

This chain links TRBV18 with TRBJ1-1, with D perhaps matching TRBD1 (5 bases). Germline V lookup: CDR1 KGHSH, CDR2 LQKENI. This CDR3 contains 18 residues. V was cut by 2 bases and J by 0 bases, with 19 bases left in between. CDR3 in DNA: TGTGCCAGCTCACCAGGGTTCGAGCAGGGCCTAATGAACACTGAAGCTTTCTTT. Amino acid sequence: CASSPGFEQGLMNTEAFF.

This chain connects TRBV19 to TRBJ2-1, with 11 bases that match TRBD1. CDR1 is LNHDA, CDR2 SQIVND, per germline (reference sequence). J gave up 7 bases and V 7 bases, and 9 bases lay outside the gene matches. The CDR3 sequence is 15 residues long. CDR3 sequence reads: CASTAGGTGGNEQFF. The CDR3 region has the DNA TGTGCCAGTACCGCTGGGGGGACAGGGGGTAATGAGCAGTTCTTC. Full variable domain (rest looked up from reference TRBV19 and TRBJ2-1): DGGITQSPKYLFRKEGQNVTLSCEQNLNHDAMYWYRQDPGQGLRLIYYSQIVNDFQKGDIAEGYSVSREKKESFPLTVTSAQKNPTAFYLCASTAGGTGGNEQFFGPGTRLTVL.